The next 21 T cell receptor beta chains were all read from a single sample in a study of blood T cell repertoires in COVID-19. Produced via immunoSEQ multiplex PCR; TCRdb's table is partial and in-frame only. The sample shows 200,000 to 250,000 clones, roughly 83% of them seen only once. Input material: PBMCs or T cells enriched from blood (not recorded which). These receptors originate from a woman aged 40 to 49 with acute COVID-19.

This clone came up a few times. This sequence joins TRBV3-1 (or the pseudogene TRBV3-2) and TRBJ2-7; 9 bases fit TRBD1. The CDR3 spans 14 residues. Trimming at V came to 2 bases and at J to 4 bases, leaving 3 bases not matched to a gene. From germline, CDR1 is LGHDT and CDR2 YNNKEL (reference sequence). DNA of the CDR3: TGTGCCAGCAGCCAACAGACAGGGGGGTACGAGCAGTACTTC. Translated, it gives CASSQQTGGYEQYF.

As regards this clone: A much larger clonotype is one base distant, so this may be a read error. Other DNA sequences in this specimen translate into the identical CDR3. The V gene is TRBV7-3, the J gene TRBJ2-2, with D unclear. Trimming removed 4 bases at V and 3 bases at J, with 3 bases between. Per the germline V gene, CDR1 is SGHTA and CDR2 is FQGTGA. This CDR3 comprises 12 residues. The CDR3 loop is CASSSDTGELFF. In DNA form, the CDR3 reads TGTGCCAGCAGCTCGGACACCGGGGAGCTGTTTTTT.

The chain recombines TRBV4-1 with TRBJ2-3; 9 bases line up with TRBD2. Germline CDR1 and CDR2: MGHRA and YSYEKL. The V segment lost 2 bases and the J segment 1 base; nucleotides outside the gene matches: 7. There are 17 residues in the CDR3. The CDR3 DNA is TGCGCCAGCAGCCAACCTCTAGCGGGACCCCGCACAGATACGCAGTATTTT. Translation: CASSQPLAGPRTDTQYF.

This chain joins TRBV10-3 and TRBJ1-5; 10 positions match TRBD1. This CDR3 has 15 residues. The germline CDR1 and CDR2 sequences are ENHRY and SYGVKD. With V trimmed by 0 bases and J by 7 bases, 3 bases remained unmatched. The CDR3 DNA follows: TGTGCCATCAGTGAGTCTGGACAGGGGGACCAGCCCCAGCATTTT. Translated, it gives CAISESGQGDQPQHF.

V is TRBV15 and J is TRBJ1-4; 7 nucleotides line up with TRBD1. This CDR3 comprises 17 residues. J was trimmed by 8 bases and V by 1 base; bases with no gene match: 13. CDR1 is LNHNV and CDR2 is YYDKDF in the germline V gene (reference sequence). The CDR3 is CATSRGGGQVVYEKLFF. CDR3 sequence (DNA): TGTGCCACCAGCAGAGGCGGAGGACAGGTCGTCTACGAAAAACTGTTTTTT.

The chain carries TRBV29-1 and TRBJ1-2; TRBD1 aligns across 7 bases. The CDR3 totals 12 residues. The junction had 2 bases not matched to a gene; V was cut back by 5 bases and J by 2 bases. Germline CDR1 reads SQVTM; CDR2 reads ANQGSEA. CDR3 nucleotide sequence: TGCAGCGTTCCGACAGGGAACTATGGCTACACCTTC. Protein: CSVPTGNYGYTF. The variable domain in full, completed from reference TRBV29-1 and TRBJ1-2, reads SAVISQKPSRDICQRGTSLTIQCQVDSQVTMMFWYRQQPGQSLTLIATANQGSEATYESGFVIDKFPISRPNLTFSTLTVSNMSPEDSSIYLCSVPTGNYGYTFGSGTRLTVV.

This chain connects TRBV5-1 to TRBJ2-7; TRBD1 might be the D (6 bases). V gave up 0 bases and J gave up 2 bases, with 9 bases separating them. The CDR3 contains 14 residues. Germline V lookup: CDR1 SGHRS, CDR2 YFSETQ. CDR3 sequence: CASSLGGTTYEQYF. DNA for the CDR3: TGCGCCAGCAGCTTGGGAGGGACAACCTACGAGCAGTACTTC.

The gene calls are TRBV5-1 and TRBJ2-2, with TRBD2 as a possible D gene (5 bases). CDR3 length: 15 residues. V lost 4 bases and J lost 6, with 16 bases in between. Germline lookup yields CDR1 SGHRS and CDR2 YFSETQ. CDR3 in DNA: TGCGCCAGCAGCCCGGAGTCGAGGGTACCCGGGGAGCTGTTTTTT. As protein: CASSPESRVPGELFF.

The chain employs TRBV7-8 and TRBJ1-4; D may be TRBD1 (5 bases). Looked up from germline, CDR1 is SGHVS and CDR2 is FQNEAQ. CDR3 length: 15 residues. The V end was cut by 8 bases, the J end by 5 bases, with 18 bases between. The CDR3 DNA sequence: TGTGCCAGCGGCCTGGGAGGGGTCCGAAATGAAAAACTGTTTTTT. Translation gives CASGLGGVRNEKLFF.

The CDR3 reads CASSPWTDTEAFF. For the CDR3, the DNA is TGTGCCAGTAGTCCGTGGACAGACACTGAAGCTTTCTTT. This chain connects TRBV19 to TRBJ1-1; D might be TRBD1 (6 bases). Germline lookup yields CDR1 LNHDA and CDR2 SQIVND (reference sequence). This CDR3 is built from 13 residues. The V end lost 5 bases, the J end lost 3 bases, and 10 bases lay between the germline ends.

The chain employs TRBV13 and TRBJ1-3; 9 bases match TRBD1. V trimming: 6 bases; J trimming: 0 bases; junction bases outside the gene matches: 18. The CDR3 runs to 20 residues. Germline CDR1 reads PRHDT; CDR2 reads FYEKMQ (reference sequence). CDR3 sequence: CASSPLETGGILRSGNTIYF. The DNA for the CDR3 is TGTGCCAGCAGTCCCCTCGAGACAGGGGGAATTTTACGCTCTGGAAACACCATATATTTT.

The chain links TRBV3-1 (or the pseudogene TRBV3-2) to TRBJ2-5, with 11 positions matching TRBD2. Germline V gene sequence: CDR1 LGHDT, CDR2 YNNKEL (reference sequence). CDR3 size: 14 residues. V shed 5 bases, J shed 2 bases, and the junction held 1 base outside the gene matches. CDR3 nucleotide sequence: TGTGCCAGCAGCGGACTAGCGGGTCAAGAGACCCAGTACTTC. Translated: CASSGLAGQETQYF.

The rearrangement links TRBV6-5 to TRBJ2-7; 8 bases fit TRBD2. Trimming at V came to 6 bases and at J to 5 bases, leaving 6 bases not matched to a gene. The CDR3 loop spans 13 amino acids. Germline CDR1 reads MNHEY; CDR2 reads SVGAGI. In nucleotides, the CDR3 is TGTGCCAGCAGCGGTAGCGGGATCCACGAGCAGTACTTC. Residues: CASSGSGIHEQYF.

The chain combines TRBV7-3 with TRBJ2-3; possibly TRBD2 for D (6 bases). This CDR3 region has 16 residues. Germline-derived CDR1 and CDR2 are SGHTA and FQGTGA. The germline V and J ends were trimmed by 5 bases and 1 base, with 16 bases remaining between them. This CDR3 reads CASSPGGIIGTDTQYF. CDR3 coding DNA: TGTGCCAGCAGCCCTGGAGGGATCATTGGCACAGATACGCAGTATTTT.

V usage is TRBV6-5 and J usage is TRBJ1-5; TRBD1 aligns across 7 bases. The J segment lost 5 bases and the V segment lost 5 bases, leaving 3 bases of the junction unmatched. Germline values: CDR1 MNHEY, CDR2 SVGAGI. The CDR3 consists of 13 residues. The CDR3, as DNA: TGTGCCAGCAGTCCTACAGGGGATCAGCCCCAGCATTTT. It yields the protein CASSPTGDQPQHF.

The CDR3 coding sequence is TGCGCCAGCAGCCAAGAAGGGGCAGGGGCGTATGGCTACACCTTC. Amino acid sequence: CASSQEGAGAYGYTF. The chain employs TRBV4-3 and TRBJ1-2, with a possible D match to TRBD1 (6 bases). CDR3 length: 15 residues. Trimming cost V 0 bases and J 5 bases, with 13 bases left between them. Germline V gene data show CDR1 as LGHNA and CDR2 as YSLEER.

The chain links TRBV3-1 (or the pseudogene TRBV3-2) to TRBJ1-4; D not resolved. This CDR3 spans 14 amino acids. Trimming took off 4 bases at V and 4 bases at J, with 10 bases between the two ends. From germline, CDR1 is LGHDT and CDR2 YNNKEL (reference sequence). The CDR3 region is CASSPVGLNEKLFF. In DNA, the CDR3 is TGTGCCAGCAGCCCAGTGGGCCTTAATGAAAAACTGTTTTTT.

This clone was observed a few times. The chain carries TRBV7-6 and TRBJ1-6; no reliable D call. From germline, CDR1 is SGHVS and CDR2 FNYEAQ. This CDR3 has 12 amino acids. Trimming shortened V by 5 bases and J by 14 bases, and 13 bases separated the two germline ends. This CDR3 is CASSLDDFTLHF. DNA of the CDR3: TGTGCCAGCAGCCTGGATGACTTCACCCTCCACTTT.

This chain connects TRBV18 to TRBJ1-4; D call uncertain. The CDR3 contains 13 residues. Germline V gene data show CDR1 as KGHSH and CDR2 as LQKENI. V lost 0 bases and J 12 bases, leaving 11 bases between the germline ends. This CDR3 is CASSPPSPIELFF. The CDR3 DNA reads TGTGCCAGCTCACCACCGTCCCCCATTGAACTGTTTTTT. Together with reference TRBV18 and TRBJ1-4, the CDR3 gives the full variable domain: NAGVMQNPRHLVRRRGQEARLRCSPMKGHSHVYWYRQLPEEGLKFMVYLQKENIIDESGMPKERFSAEFPKEGPSILRIQQVVRGDSAAYFCASSPPSPIELFFGSGTQLSVL.

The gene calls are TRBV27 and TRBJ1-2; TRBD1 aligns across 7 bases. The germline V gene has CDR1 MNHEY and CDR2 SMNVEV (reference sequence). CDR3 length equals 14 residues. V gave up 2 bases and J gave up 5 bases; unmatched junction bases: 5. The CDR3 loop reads CASSLGQVGYGYTF. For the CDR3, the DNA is TGTGCCAGCAGTTTAGGACAGGTCGGGTATGGCTACACCTTC.

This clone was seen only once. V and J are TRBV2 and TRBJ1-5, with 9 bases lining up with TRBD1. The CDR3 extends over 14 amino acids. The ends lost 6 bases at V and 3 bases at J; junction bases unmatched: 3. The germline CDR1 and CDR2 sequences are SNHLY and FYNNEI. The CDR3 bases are TGTGCCAGCAGGACAGGGGGGGCCAATCAGCCCCAGCATTTT. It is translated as CASRTGGANQPQHF.